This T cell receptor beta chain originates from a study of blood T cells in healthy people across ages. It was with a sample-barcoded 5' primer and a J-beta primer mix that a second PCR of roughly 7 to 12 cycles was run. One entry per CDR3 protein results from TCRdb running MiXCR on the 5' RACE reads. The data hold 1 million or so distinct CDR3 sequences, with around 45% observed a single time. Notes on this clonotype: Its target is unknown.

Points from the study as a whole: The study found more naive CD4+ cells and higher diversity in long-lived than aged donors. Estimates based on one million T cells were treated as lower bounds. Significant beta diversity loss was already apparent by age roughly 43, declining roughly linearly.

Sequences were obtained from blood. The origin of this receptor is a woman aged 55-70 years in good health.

In DNA form, the CDR3 reads TGCAGCGGACGGGACAGCGAAGGCGAGCAGTACTTC. It translates to CSGRDSEGEQYF. V usage is TRBV29-1 and J usage is TRBJ2-4, with 7 bases lining up with TRBD1. The J call may not be correct, given that the DNA end is closer to TRBJ2-7. There are 12 residues in the CDR3. Looked up from germline, CDR1 is SQVTM and CDR2 is ANQGSEA.